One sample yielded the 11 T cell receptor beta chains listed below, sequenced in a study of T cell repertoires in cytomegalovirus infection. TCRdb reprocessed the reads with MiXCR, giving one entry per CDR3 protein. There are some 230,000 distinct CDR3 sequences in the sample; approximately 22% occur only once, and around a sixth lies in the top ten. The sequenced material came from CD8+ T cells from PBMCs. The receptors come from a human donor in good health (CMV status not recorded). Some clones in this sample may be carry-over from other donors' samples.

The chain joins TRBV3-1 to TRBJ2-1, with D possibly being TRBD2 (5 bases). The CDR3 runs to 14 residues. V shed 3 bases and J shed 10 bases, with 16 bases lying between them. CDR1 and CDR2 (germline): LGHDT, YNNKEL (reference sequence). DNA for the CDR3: TGTGCCAGCAGCCAGAGGGCGGGTGCGGAGGAGCAGTTCTTC. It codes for CASSQRAGAEEQFF.

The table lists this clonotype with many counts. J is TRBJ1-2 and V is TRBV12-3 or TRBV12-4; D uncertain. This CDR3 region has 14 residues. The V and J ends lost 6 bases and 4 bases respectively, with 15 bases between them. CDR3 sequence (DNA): TGTGCCAGCAGAGACGGTAGTTGGAGCTATGGCTACACCTTC. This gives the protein CASRDGSWSYGYTF.

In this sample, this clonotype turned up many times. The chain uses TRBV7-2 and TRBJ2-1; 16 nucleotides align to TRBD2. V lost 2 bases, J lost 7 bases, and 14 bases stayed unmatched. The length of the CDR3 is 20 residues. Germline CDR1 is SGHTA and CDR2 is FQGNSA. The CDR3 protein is CASSLPAGTSGGATRNEQFF. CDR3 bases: TGTGCCAGCAGCTTACCCGCCGGGACTAGCGGGGGGGCGACGAGGAATGAGCAGTTCTTC.

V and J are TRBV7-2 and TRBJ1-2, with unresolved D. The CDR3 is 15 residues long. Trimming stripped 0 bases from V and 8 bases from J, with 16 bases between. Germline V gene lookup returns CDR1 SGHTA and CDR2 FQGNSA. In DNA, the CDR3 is TGTGCCAGCAGCTTAGCAGGGCAGGACCCCTGGGGCTACACCTTC. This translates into CASSLAGQDPWGYTF.

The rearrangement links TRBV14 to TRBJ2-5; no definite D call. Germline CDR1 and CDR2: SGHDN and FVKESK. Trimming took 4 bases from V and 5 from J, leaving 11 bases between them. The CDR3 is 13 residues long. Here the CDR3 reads CASSLTGWETQYF. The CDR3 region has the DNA TGTGCCAGCAGCCTTACGGGCTGGGAGACCCAGTACTTC.

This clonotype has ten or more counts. DNA of the CDR3: TGTGCCAGCAAATACAACACTGAAGCTTTCTTT. It is translated as CASKYNTEAFF. The genes are TRBV12-3 or TRBV12-4 and TRBJ1-1; D is undetermined. The CDR3 runs 11 residues. V lost 7 bases and J 2 bases, leaving 5 bases between the germline ends.

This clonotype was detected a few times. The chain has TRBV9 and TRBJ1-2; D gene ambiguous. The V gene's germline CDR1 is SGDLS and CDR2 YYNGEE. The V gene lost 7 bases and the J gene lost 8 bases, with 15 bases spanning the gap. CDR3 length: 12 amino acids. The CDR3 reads CASLDRAGGYTF. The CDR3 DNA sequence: TGTGCCAGCCTAGACCGGGCGGGAGGCTACACCTTC.

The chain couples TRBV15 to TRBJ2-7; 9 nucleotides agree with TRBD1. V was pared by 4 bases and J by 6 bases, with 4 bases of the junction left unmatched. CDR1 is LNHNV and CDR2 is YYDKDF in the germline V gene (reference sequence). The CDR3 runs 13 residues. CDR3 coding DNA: TGTGCCACCAGCATAGGGACAGGGAGCGAGCAGTACTTC. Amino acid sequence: CATSIGTGSEQYF.

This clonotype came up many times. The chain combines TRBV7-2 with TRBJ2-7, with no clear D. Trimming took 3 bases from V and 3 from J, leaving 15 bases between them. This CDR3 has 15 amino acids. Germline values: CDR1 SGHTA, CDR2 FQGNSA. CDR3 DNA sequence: TGTGCCAGCAGCTTGGAGCCCTCACGGTTCTACGAGCAGTACTTC. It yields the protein CASSLEPSRFYEQYF.

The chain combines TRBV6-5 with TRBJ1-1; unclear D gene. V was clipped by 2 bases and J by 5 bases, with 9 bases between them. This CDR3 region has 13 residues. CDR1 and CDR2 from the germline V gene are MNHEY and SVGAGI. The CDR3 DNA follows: TGTGCCAGCAGTTACCAGACCAGTACTGAAGCTTTCTTT. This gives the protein CASSYQTSTEAFF.

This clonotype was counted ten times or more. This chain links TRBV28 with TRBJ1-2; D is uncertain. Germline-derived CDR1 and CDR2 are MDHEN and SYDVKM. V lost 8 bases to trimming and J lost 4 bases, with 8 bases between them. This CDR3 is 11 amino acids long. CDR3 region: CASSAGYGYTF. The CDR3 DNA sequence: TGTGCCAGCTCGGCTGGCTATGGCTACACCTTC.